The T cell receptor beta chain described here comes from a study of cytomegalovirus exposure and HLA in healthy donors (dated by TCRdb to about 2017). Study-level background: An earlier analysis of 587 of the donors reported 250 to 350 Gb of sequence data and 90 million to 120 million unique TCR beta sequences obtained from roughly 180 million T cells. Donor age, sex, ethnicity and CMV serostatus were compiled alongside the repertoire data. Because of strong linkage in the cohort, 5 or 6 DR-DQ haplotypes were treated as single units for association and clustering. Rather than using new phenotypic data, the later analysis identified candidate immune exposures from TCR beta sequences and from how often those sequences occurred across donors. High-throughput TCR immunosequencing, statistical association of individual TCRs with disease status, and machine learning were combined to predict cytomegalovirus infection status. Every repertoire in the discovery cohort had been generated on one and the same sequencing platform. The study used immunosequencing to profile the T cell repertoires of approximately 690 subjects and linked those repertoires to cytomegalovirus serostatus. A later analysis re-analyzed previously published TCR beta repertoires from hundreds of donors and added high-resolution HLA genotyping to study TCR occurrence patterns. The number of donors typed differed by locus, with about 629-630 for A, B, C, DRB1 and DQB1, around 500 for DQA1, about 610 for DPA1, and 400 to 490 for DPB1. In a later genetic analysis, genome-wide SNP genotypes for about 55% of the roughly 700 donors were used, and that subset was treated as a discovery cohort. Across 300 to 400 genotyped donors of the cohort, an average of roughly 250,000 unique TCR beta nucleotide sequences per donor were sequenced, and roughly 20% of those sequences were non-productive. The aim of the study was to test whether cataloging public T cell receptors could identify signatures of past pathogen exposure. The genetic ancestry cluster associated with self-reported Caucasian donors included roughly 84% of the 300 to 400 genotyped donors. An early release that covered some 630 HLA-typed donors contained approximately 300 gigabases of sequencing data and 65 million to 100 million unique TCR sequences. In addition to the first cohort of 666 subjects, a separate validation cohort of approximately 130 different subjects was used. HLA typing covered class I and class II loci at four-digit resolution. To decide whether each TCR beta V gene segment behaved as functional or pseudogenic, an earlier analysis of nearly 600 of the donors relied on high-throughput TCR beta sequencing. Paper-wide results and their limitations: Most TCR sequences were observed very rarely across donors, whereas some public TCRs were present in many individuals. The authors suggested that the approach could potentially be generalized to other disease states and immunological phenotypes. An earlier analysis of 450 to 750 of the donors showed that most TCR beta V segments appeared in productive rearrangements either about 87% or about 30% of the time, which broadly matched IMGT annotations. Specific HLA alleles were associated with 15,000 to 20,000 TCR beta sequences at a false discovery rate of 0.05 in a later analysis. In a later analysis, several top co-occurrence clusters were reported to appear linked to parvovirus B19, influenza, CMV and Epstein-Barr virus. The presence/absence analyses assumed that sequencing depth was roughly uniform across donors, and that assumption may not be true. Because the 87-base-pair reads could not distinguish some IMGT-functional V segments, including TRBV6-2 and TRBV6-3, those segments were excluded. In vitro tests confirmed that three of the cytomegalovirus-associated TCR beta chains recognize cytomegalovirus antigens. When HLA alleles, especially DR and DQ, strongly co-occurred, attributing TCR associations to individual alleles was difficult. The study listed 164 TCR beta chains as associated with cytomegalovirus. Because some donors lacked HLA typing at each locus, the association tests relied only on the typed subset. In a later genetic analysis, a missense DCLRE1C variant was associated with V-gene and J-gene trimming of TCR beta chains, and the association was replicated in an independent cohort. A further reported finding was that TCR beta sequences accurately predicted the HLA-A and HLA-B alleles for most subjects in the first cohort. In a later analysis, most CMV-associated TCR beta chains were found to appear HLA-restricted, with HLA associations seemingly driven largely by CMV exposure. Cytomegalovirus status was reported to be diagnosed by the classifier with high specificity and sensitivity in both the original and validation cohorts. A later analysis found that TCR association rates varied across HLA loci, with DRB1 alleles showing the most associated TCRs and HLA-C alleles the fewest. Compared with the approximately 700-donor mean, donors in an Asian-associated ancestry cluster had fewer N-insertions in productive TCRs, according to a later genetic analysis. Because counts were too low, roughly 17 rarely observed V segments, including chromosome 9 orphons, were left out of the earlier analysis of over 550 of the donors. In this cohort, only TCR beta chains were sequenced, and detectable features were limited by the absence of alpha or paired-chain data. The only immune exposure information available for the cohort was CMV serostatus. A later analysis found that HLA-associated TCR beta chains were more clonally expanded and had lower generation probabilities than equally common non-associated chains. Linkage disequilibrium might explain the correlated functional status among segregating V segments, but an unknown experimental factor could not be ruled out. A cluster of highly shared sequence variants was judged likely to represent a technical artifact of the sequencing pipeline.

Unmatched junction bases come to 21, with V trimmed by 4 bases and J by 4 bases. As encoded in the germline V gene (reference sequence), CDR1 is SEHNR while CDR2 is FQNEAQ. Taken from cysteine to phenylalanine, the CDR3 has 19 residues. Only the CDR3 region is kept as DNA, spanning 57 bases read in frame from base 1. In total, approximately 700 healthy bone marrow donors made up the cohort. At the time of sampling, every cohort member was nominally healthy, though immune exposures that went unrecorded were likely present. The donor was CMV seropositive and belonged to the group of a few hundred seropositive cohort members. Every donor gave a peripheral blood sample, and the peripheral blood mononuclear cells from that sample were used for TCR beta sequencing. Genomic DNA was extracted from the blood cell samples with the Qiagen DNeasy Blood Extraction Kit. Libraries were prepared through the immunoSEQ multiplex PCR assay. For the multiplex PCR, a mixture combining 60 forward primers for TCR Vbeta segments and 13 reverse primers for TCR Jbeta segments was used. The CDR3 region of rearranged TCR beta genes was amplified from genomic DNA by a multiplex PCR assay. The amplified TCR beta libraries were sequenced on the Illumina HiSeq System as 87-base-pair reads. The study's processing was this. Across the 600 to 700 repertoires, a later analysis counted tens of millions of unique TCR beta chains, about 10 million of which were shared by at least two donors. Raw reads were error-corrected and collapsed into unique sequences by a nearest-neighbor algorithm in which closely related sequences were merged to remove PCR and sequencing errors. CDR3 sequences were aligned to IMGT reference sequences to assign V, D and J gene segments. For a sequence to be retained, a match of at least six nucleotides was required to both a V gene segment and a J gene segment. A rearrangement was called productive if the CDR3 had no stop codons and remained in frame with V and J, and every other rearrangement was called non-productive. Following IMGT convention, CDR3 was defined as the stretch from the second conserved V-encoded cysteine to the conserved J-encoded phenylalanine. Sequences without an unambiguous match to a single V gene segment were excluded from the earlier analysis of about 600 of the donors. In an earlier analysis of a few hundred of the donors, V segments were called functional above 56.7% productive rearrangements and were called segregating when the between-donor standard deviation exceeded 5%. A statistical classification framework was built to diagnose cytomegalovirus status from the catalog of TCR beta chain sequences. A later analysis assigned V and J genes by comparing TCR nucleotide sequences with IMGT/GENE-DB human TR gene sequences. A later analysis assigned CDR3 sequences and most-parsimonious VDJ recombination scenarios with the TCRdist pipeline. In a later analysis, every TCR beta chain was defined by the combination of its CDR3 amino acid sequence and its V-gene family, and reads without a unique V-gene family were dropped. To address suspected cross-contamination and a sequencing artifact, a later analysis removed a few hundred highly shared, low-generation-probability nucleotide sequences. In a later analysis, a clonal expansion index was calculated for each public chain from normalized within-repertoire ranks of inferred template counts. Generation probabilities in a later analysis came from a VDJ recombination model fitted to out-of-frame rearrangements, and those results were checked against IGoR. Hypergeometric tests were used in a later analysis to score TCR-TCR, TCR-HLA and TCR-CMV co-occurrence, with a repertoire-size bias correction applied to the TCR pairs. False discovery rates were estimated in a later analysis by permuting HLA or CMV assignments 20 times. In a later analysis, co-occurring TCRs were grouped with DBSCAN, and TCRdist sequence similarity was added when clustering was performed within HLA-allele-positive subsets. Co-occurrence clustering excluded repertoires with fewer than 30,000 or more than 120,000 public chains, plus five with anomalous nucleotide sharing. The clones in this table, taken by TCRdb from immuneACCESS, are in-frame only. Not every clone is retained; where verified, under half of the shortfall comes from an unresolved V gene, and the cause of the rest is unknown. V and J calls and clone size are those listed in that table; D and trimming were worked out from the DNA. A total of 150,000 to 200,000 clones appear in this sample, 75% to 90% of them only once. The top ten clonotypes cover about a tenth of the sample.

This clone is a singleton in its sample. The specificity of this receptor is unknown. Base qualities are not at hand, and no much larger clone is one base apart. Sample: PBMCs. The chain employs TRBV7-9 and TRBJ1-2, and 7 bases in between align with TRBD1. The TCR sequence derives from a man younger than 35 in good health and CMV-seropositive. The CDR3 corresponds to CASSSAPLGQIIRGYGYTF. The nucleotides are TGTGCCAGCAGCTCCGCCCCCTTGGGACAGATCATAAGGGGCTATGGCTACACCTTC. Joined to the reference TRBV7-9 and TRBJ1-2 proteins, this CDR3 gives the full variable domain: DTGVSQNPRHKITKRGQNVTFRCDPISEHNRLYWYRQTLGQGPEFLTYFQNEAQLEKSRLLSDRFSAERPKGSFSTLEIQRTEQGDSAMYLCASSSAPLGQIIRGYGYTFGSGTRLTVV.